The text below deals with one T cell receptor beta chain. Antigen unknown. This sample was included in a study of Tregs in tolerant kidney transplant recipients. The assay was immunoSEQ multiplex PCR, and TCRdb's table has in-frame clones only and misses some. The repertoire holds about 16,000 clones, with more than 60% as singletons. The receptor was derived from a human donor in good health. Source material: Tregs from blood cultured with allogeneic cells.

The DNA of the CDR3 is TGTGCCAGCAGCTTCCGGGGGGGCATCGAGACCCAGTACTTC. Amino acids: CASSFRGGIETQYF. The chain is built from TRBV9 and TRBJ2-5; 8 nucleotides agree with TRBD2. With 4 bases clipped from V and 5 bases from J, the junction kept 7 bases outside the gene matches. This CDR3 spans 14 amino acids. Germline V lookup: CDR1 SGDLS, CDR2 YYNGEE. The entire variable domain, with the rest obtained from reference TRBV9 and TRBJ2-5, is as follows: DSGVTQTPKHLITATGQRVTLRCSPRSGDLSVYWYQQSLDQGLQFLIQYYNGEERAKGNILERFSAQQFPDLHSELNLSSLELGDSALYFCASSFRGGIETQYFGPGTRLLVL.